A selection of T cell receptor beta chains follows, all from one sample in a study of cytomegalovirus exposure and HLA in healthy donors. Produced via immunoSEQ multiplex PCR; TCRdb's table is partial and in-frame only. This sample has 150,000 to 200,000 clones, with over 60% found just once. The source material was PBMCs. These receptors were collected from a man aged 40-49 years in good health and CMV-seronegative. Each CDR3 is given with its conserved first and last residue. Each record gives: CDR3 protein, CDR3 DNA, D gene, clone size, V gene, J gene. A D gene is named only where the DNA matches it firmly. Some rows mark clone size as missing; the rest say once, few, many or name a class of expanded clone.

CASSPNVVGARNSPLHF	TGCGCCAGCAGCCCGAACGTGGTGGGGGCGCGGAATTCACCCCTCCACTTT	.	.	TRBV4-3	TRBJ1-6
CASSLRLAGAGASNTQYF	TGTGCCAGCAGCCTTCGACTAGCGGGGGCTGGGGCCTCGAATACGCAGTATTTT	TRBD2	few	TRBV9	TRBJ2-3
CSVWGEGTGGSDQPQHF	TGCAGCGTTTGGGGGGAGGGGACAGGTGGTAGTGATCAGCCCCAGCATTTT	TRBD1	.	TRBV29-1	TRBJ1-5
CASSRLGGGELFF	TGTGCCAGCAGCCGGCTTGGCGGCGGGGAGCTGTTTTTT	.	.	TRBV14	TRBJ2-2
CASKNGQLNTEAFF	TGTGCCAGTAAAAACGGACAACTTAACACTGAAGCTTTCTTT	.	once	TRBV19	TRBJ1-1
CASSEAARGSGNTIYF	TGTGCCAGCAGTGAAGCGGCAAGGGGCTCTGGAAACACCATATATTTT	.	.	TRBV6-1	TRBJ1-3
CASSEQQGYGYTF	TGTGCCAGCAGTGAACAACAGGGGTATGGCTACACCTTC	TRBD1	.	TRBV6-4	TRBJ1-2
CASSLSRERTDTQYF	TGTGCCAGCAGCTTAAGTAGAGAGCGCACAGATACGCAGTATTTT	.	.	TRBV7-8	TRBJ2-3
CASKVAGGGGNIQYF	TGTGCCAGTAAGGTAGCGGGGGGCGGAGGAAACATTCAGTACTTC	TRBD2	.	TRBV19	TRBJ2-4
CASSSTGANQPQHF	TGTGCCAGCAGCTCAACAGGAGCCAATCAGCCCCAGCATTTT	.	.	TRBV7-2	TRBJ1-5
CASTSDRGPETQYF	TGTGCCAGCACCTCCGACAGGGGGCCGGAGACCCAGTACTTC	TRBD1	.	TRBV7-2	TRBJ2-5